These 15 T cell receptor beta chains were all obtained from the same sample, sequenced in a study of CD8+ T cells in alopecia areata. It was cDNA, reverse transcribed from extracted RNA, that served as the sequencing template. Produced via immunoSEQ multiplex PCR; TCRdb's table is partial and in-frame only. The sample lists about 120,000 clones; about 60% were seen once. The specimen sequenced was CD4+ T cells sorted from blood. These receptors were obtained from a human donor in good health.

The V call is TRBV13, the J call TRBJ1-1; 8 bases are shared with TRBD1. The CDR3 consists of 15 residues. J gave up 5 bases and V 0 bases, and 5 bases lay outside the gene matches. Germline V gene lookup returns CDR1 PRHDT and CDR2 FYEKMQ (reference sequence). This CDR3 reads CASSLGRGLVTEAFF. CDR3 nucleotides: TGTGCCAGCAGCTTAGGCAGGGGGCTGGTGACTGAAGCTTTCTTT.

The CDR3 DNA follows: TGTGCCACCAGCAGAGTTCGAGGGGACCCTGCTAACTATGGCTACACCTTC. Protein: CATSRVRGDPANYGYTF. This chain links TRBV15 with TRBJ1-2; TRBD1 is a possible D gene (5 bases). This CDR3 is 17 amino acids long. Trimming stripped 1 base from V and 0 bases from J, with 15 bases between. Germline V lookup: CDR1 LNHNV, CDR2 YYDKDF (reference sequence).

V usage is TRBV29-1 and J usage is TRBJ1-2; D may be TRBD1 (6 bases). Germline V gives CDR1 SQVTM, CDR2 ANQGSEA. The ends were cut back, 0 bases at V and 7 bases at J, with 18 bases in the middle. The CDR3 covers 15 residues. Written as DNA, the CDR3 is TGCAGCGTTGAAGATGACCAGGGGCCGGGGGGTGGCTACACCTTC. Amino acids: CSVEDDQGPGGGYTF.

This CDR3 is CAISESINSPLHF. Here the CDR3 DNA reads TGTGCCATCAGTGAGTCGATTAATTCACCCCTCCACTTT. V gene TRBV10-3 combines with J gene TRBJ1-6, with D hard to call. The germline V and J ends were trimmed by 0 bases and 6 bases, with 3 bases remaining between them. Per germline, CDR1 ENHRY and CDR2 SYGVKD. This CDR3 comprises 13 residues.

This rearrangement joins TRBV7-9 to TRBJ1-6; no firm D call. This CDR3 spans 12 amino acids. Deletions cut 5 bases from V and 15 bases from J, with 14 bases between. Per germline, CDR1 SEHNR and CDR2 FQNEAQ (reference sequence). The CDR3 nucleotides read TGTGCCAGCAGCCCTCTCGCGTTGGGCCTCCACTTT. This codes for CASSPLALGLHF.

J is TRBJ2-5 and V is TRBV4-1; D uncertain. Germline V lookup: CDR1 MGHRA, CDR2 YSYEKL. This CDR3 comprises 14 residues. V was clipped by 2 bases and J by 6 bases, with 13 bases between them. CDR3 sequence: CASSQFVRVKTQYF. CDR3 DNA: TGCGCCAGCAGCCAATTTGTTCGGGTAAAGACCCAGTACTTC.

The CDR3 DNA sequence: TGTGCCACCAGCATTACAGGGAACTATGGCTACACCTTC. It yields the protein CATSITGNYGYTF. The rearrangement links TRBV15 to TRBJ1-2; D is possibly TRBD1 (6 bases). The CDR3 spans 13 residues. CDR1 is LNHNV, CDR2 YYDKDF, per germline (reference sequence). Trimming removed 4 bases from V and 2 bases from J, with 8 bases in between. Drawing the rest from reference TRBV15 and TRBJ1-2, the complete variable domain is DAMVIQNPRYQVTQFGKPVTLSCSQTLNHNVMYWYQQKSSQAPKLLFHYYDKDFNNEADTPDNFQSRRPNTSFCFLDIRSPGLGDTAMYLCATSITGNYGYTFGSGTRLTVV.

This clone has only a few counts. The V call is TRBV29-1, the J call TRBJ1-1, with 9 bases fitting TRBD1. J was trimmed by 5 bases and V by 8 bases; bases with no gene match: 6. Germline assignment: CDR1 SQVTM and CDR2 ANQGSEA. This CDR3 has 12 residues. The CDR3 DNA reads TGCAGCTCCTCGACAGGGGGAACTGAAGCTTTCTTT. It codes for CSSSTGGTEAFF.

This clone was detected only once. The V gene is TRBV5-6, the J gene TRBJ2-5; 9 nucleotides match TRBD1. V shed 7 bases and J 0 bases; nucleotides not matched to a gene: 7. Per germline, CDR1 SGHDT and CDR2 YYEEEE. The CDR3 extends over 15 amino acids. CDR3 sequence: CASGGTGKYQETQYF. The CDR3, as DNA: TGTGCCAGCGGAGGGACAGGGAAGTACCAAGAGACCCAGTACTTC.

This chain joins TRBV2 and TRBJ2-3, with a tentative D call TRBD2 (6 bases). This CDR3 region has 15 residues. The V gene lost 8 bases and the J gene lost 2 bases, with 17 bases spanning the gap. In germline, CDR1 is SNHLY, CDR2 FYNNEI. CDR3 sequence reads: CASGAEGLSTDTQYF. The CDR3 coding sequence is TGTGCCAGCGGCGCGGAGGGACTTTCCACAGATACGCAGTATTTT.

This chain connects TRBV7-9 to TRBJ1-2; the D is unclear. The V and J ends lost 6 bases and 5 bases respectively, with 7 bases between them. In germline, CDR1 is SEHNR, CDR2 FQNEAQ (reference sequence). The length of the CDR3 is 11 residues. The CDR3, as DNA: TGTGCCAGCAGTGGTCTTTATGGCTACACCTTC. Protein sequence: CASSGLYGYTF.

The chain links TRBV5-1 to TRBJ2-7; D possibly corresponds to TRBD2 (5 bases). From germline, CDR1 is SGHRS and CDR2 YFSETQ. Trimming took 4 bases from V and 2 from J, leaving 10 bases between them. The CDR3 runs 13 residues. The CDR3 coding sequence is TGCGCCAGCAGCCCGGACGGGACCTACGAGCAGTACTTC. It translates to CASSPDGTYEQYF.

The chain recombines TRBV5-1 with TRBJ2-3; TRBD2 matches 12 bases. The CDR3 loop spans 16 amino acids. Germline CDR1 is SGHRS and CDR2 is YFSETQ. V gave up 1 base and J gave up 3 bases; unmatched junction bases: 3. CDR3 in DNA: TGCGCCAGCAGCTTGACCGGGACTAGCGGGACAGATACGCAGTATTTT. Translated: CASSLTGTSGTDTQYF.

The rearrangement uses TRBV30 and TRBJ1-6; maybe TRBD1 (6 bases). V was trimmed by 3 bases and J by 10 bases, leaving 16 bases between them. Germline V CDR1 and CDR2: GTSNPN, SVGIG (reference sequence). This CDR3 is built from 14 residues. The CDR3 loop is CAWSGGRKYSPLHF. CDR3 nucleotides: TGTGCCTGGAGCGGGGGCAGGAAATACTCACCCCTCCACTTT.

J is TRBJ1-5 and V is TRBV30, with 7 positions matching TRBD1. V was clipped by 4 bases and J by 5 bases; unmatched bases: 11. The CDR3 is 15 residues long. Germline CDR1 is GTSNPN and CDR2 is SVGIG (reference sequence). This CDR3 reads CAWIGHRGKHQPQHF. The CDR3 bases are TGTGCCTGGATTGGACACAGGGGAAAACATCAGCCCCAGCATTTT. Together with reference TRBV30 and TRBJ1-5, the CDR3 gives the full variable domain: SQTIHQWPATLVQPVGSPLSLECTVEGTSNPNLYWYRQAAGRGLQLLFYSVGIGQISSEVPQNLSASRPQDRQFILSSKKLLLSDSGFYLCAWIGHRGKHQPQHFGDGTRLSIL.